The TCR beta chain under discussion was sequenced for a study of T cell changes during pregnancy in multiple sclerosis. Only in-frame clones appear in the TCRdb table, and some are missing; sequencing was by immunoSEQ multiplex PCR. The sample has approximately 72,000 clones, 92% seen once. The CDR3 totals 15 residues. J was trimmed by 0 bases and V by 5 bases; bases with no gene match: 6. From germline, CDR1 is LNHDA and CDR2 SQIVND (reference sequence). This chain connects TRBV19 to TRBJ2-7; 8 bases map to TRBD1. The specimen was peripheral blood, collected in the first trimester of pregnancy. The TCR was taken from a female donor in good health, enrolled as a control in a pregnancy study. The CDR3, as DNA: TGTGCCAGTAGTCTTCGGACAGGGAGCTCCTACGAGCAGTACTTC. It yields the protein CASSLRTGSSYEQYF.